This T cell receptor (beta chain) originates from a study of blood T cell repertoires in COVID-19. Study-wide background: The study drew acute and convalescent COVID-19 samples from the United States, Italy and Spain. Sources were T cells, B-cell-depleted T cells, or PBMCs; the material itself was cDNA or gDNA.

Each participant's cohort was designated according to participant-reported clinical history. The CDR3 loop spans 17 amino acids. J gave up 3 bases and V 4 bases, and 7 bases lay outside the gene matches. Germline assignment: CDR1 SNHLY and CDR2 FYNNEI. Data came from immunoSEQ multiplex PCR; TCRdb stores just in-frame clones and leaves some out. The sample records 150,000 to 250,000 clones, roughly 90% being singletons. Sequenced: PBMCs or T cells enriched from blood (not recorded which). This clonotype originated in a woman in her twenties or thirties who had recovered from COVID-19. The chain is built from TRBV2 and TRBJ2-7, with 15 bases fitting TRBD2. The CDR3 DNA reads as TGTGCCAGCAGTGGAATATGGACTAGCGGGAGGGGCTACGAGCAGTACTTC. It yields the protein CASSGIWTSGRGYEQYF.